Below, 21 T cell receptor beta chains from the same sample are listed, as sequenced in a study of regulatory T cells in long-lasting Graves disease. Investigators prepared the TCR beta libraries by applying iRepertoire HTBI primers and Arm-PCR of CDR3 regions. TCRdb recomputed calls from the multiplex PCR reads with MiXCR, one row per CDR3 protein. The sample has about 540,000 distinct CDR3 sequences; approximately 13% are singletons. The time point was: newly diagnosed GD, antithyroid drugs for less than 3 months. PBMC RNA was the source of the TCR library. Another study also made use of these data, one on T cells in Graves' hyperthyroidism and ophthalmopathy.

Sequenced material: peripheral blood mononuclear cells (PBMCs), taken at new diagnosis, from a patient treated with antithyroid drugs. Receptors were obtained from a man in his thirties or forties with Graves disease.

This clonotype occurred many times. J is TRBJ2-5 and V is TRBV5-6; 7 bases are shared with TRBD1. CDR1 SGHDT and CDR2 YYEEEE come from the germline V gene. CDR3 length: 15 residues. J was trimmed by 5 bases and V by 7 bases; bases with no gene match: 14. CDR3 sequence (DNA): TGTGCCAGCTACCGAGTGACAGGGCAAGAGGAGACCCAGTACTTC. Translated, it gives CASYRVTGQEETQYF.

This chain connects TRBV18 to TRBJ2-7, with 7 bases identical to TRBD2. J lost 4 bases, V lost 3 bases, and 6 bases had no gene match. The CDR3 totals 14 residues. Germline V gene data show CDR1 as KGHSH and CDR2 as LQKENI. The chain's CDR3 is CASSPSGTFYEQYF. The DNA of the CDR3 is TGTGCCAGCTCACCCAGCGGGACCTTTTACGAGCAGTACTTC.

This clonotype was seen ten or more times. CDR3 bases: TGTGCCAGCAGTGAGTCGGTAGCGGAAGAGACCCAGTACTTC. Protein: CASSESVAEETQYF. The chain is built from TRBV25-1 and TRBJ2-5; weak D call: TRBD2 (6 bases). CDR1 is MGHDK and CDR2 is SYGVNS in the germline V gene. V was clipped by 3 bases and J by 3 bases, with 11 bases between them. This CDR3 region has 14 residues.

This clonotype came up many times. The rearrangement joins TRBV28 to TRBJ1-2; D is unresolved. The CDR3 contains 14 residues. Trimming took 3 bases from V and 5 from J, leaving 13 bases between them. CDR1 and CDR2 from the germline V gene are MDHEN and SYDVKM. The CDR3 region is CASSFRHPLYGYTF. CDR3 nucleotides: TGTGCCAGCAGTTTTCGTCACCCTCTTTATGGCTACACCTTC.

This clonotype was seen a handful of times. The V gene is TRBV27, the J gene TRBJ2-7, with 9 bases identical to TRBD1. CDR1 and CDR2 from the germline V gene are MNHEY and SMNVEV (reference sequence). The CDR3 covers 15 residues. Germline trimming cut 4 bases from V and 6 bases from J; bases unmatched to any gene: 10. CDR3 loop: CASSSWTGVGSEQYF. For the CDR3, the DNA is TGTGCCAGCAGTTCCTGGACAGGGGTGGGGTCCGAGCAGTACTTC.

This clonotype was picked up many times. This rearrangement joins TRBV24-1 to TRBJ2-3; 12 bases map to TRBD2. Trimming cost V 9 bases and J 0 bases; bases outside gene matches: 0. Germline V gene sequence: CDR1 KGHDR, CDR2 SFDVKD. The CDR3 has 14 residues. The CDR3 loop is CATGTSGSTDTQYF. The CDR3 DNA reads TGTGCCACCGGGACTAGCGGGAGCACAGATACGCAGTATTTT.

This clonotype showed up many times. V is TRBV11-3 and J is TRBJ2-2; D might be TRBD1 or TRBD2, each matching 6 bases. This CDR3 comprises 15 residues. CDR1 and CDR2 from the germline V gene are SGHNT and YENEEA. Trimming shortened V by 0 bases and J by 4 bases, and 9 bases separated the two germline ends. The CDR3 loop reads CASSLDGGFTGELFF. Written as DNA, the CDR3 is TGTGCCAGCAGCTTAGACGGGGGCTTCACCGGGGAGCTGTTTTTT. Full variable domain (remainder filled in from reference TRBV11-3 and TRBJ2-2): EAGVVQSPRYKIIEKKQPVAFWCNPISGHNTLYWYLQNLGQGPELLIRYENEEAVDDSQLPKDRFSAERLKGVDSTLKIQPAELGDSAVYLCASSLDGGFTGELFFGEGSRLTVL.

The sample holds many counts of this clonotype. The V gene is TRBV24-1, the J gene TRBJ2-5; D assignment may be TRBD1 or TRBD2 (5 bases each). The CDR3 runs 15 residues. Per germline, CDR1 KGHDR and CDR2 SFDVKD. V was pared by 3 bases and J by 7 bases, with 17 bases between. The CDR3 here is CATSDPRAPRGTQYF. CDR3 sequence (DNA): TGTGCCACCAGTGATCCCCGGGCCCCGAGGGGGACCCAGTACTTC.

The chain's CDR3 is CATGADQETQYF. CDR3 DNA: TGTGCCACTGGGGCAGATCAAGAGACCCAGTACTTC. The chain recombines TRBV24-1 with TRBJ2-5; perhaps TRBD1 as D (5 bases). Germline V lookup: CDR1 KGHDR, CDR2 SFDVKD. This CDR3 comprises 12 residues. V gave up 10 bases and J gave up 2 bases, with 10 bases separating them.

Concerning this clonotype: One base away lies a much larger clone, so this may be a sequencing read error. The chain combines TRBV20-1 with TRBJ2-7; 13 bases align to TRBD2. Germline CDR1 and CDR2: DFQATT and SNEGSKA (reference sequence). The CDR3 contains 13 residues. As DNA, the CDR3 is TGCGGTGCTGAGAGGACTAGCGGGAGCGAGCAGTACTTC. Residues: CGAERTSGSEQYF.

This clonotype was counted at least ten times. For the CDR3, the DNA is TGTGCCAGCAGTCCCTCAGCGGGAGTAGCGGGGGAGCAGTACTTC. Amino acids: CASSPSAGVAGEQYF. The V and J genes are TRBV27 and TRBJ2-7; TRBD2 matches 8 bases. This CDR3 spans 15 amino acids. V lost 5 bases, J lost 7 bases, and 13 bases stayed unmatched. The germline CDR1 and CDR2 sequences are MNHEY and SMNVEV (reference sequence).

This clonotype has at least ten counts. V gene TRBV7-9 combines with J gene TRBJ2-1; no definite D call. The ends were cut back, 3 bases at V and 1 base at J, with 16 bases in the middle. There are 17 residues in the CDR3. The germline CDR1 and CDR2 sequences are SEHNR and FQNEAQ (reference sequence). CDR3 nucleotide sequence: TGTGCCAGCAGCTTCGCCTATATCCTTCGGTCCTACAATGAGCAGTTCTTC. Its translation: CASSFAYILRSYNEQFF.

This clonotype was found many times. CDR3 loop: CASSLGTASYNEQFF. In DNA, the CDR3 is TGTGCCAGCAGCCTCGGGACAGCCTCCTACAATGAGCAGTTCTTC. J is TRBJ2-1 and V is TRBV3-1; the match to TRBD1 covers 7 bases. Germline V gene lookup returns CDR1 LGHDT and CDR2 YNNKEL (reference sequence). The CDR3 extends over 15 amino acids. Losses at the gene ends were 4 bases for V and 0 bases for J; bases not matched to a gene: 3.

In its sample, this clonotype was seen many times. This chain uses TRBV18 with TRBJ2-6; D is undetermined. The germline V gene encodes CDR1 KGHSH and CDR2 LQKENI. CDR3 length: 14 amino acids. Deletions cut 4 bases from V and 2 bases from J, with 6 bases between. Written as DNA, the CDR3 is TGTGCCAGCTCACAAACTGCTGGGGCCAACGTCCTGACTTTC. It yields the protein CASSQTAGANVLTF.

This clonotype was detected only a few times. This chain links TRBV10-1 with TRBJ2-1; D is undetermined. V was trimmed by 0 bases and J by 5 bases, leaving 14 bases between them. This CDR3 has 16 amino acids. Looked up from germline, CDR1 is WNHNN and CDR2 is SYGVQD (reference sequence). The CDR3 sequence is CASSESSLGNDNEQFF. CDR3 in DNA: TGCGCCAGCAGTGAGTCGAGTCTAGGAAATGACAATGAGCAGTTCTTC.

This clonotype was found many times. This sequence joins TRBV27 and TRBJ1-2, with D hard to call. The germline V and J ends were trimmed by 7 bases and 2 bases, with 23 bases remaining between them. The germline CDR1 and CDR2 sequences are MNHEY and SMNVEV (reference sequence). The CDR3 has 17 residues. Here the CDR3 reads CASTTILGLIVNYGYTF. DNA for the CDR3: TGTGCCAGCACAACTATCCTTGGGTTAATCGTCAACTATGGCTACACCTTC.

This clonotype was counted at least ten times. This chain links TRBV20-1 with TRBJ2-5; D gene ambiguous. Deletions cut 0 bases from V and 4 bases from J, with 9 bases between. Per germline, CDR1 DFQATT and CDR2 SNEGSKA (reference sequence). The CDR3 runs to 13 residues. The CDR3 sequence: CSAREPVRETQYF. The CDR3 nucleotides are TGCAGTGCTAGAGAACCAGTGAGAGAGACCCAGTACTTC.

This clonotype has only a few counts. This rearrangement joins TRBV7-9 to TRBJ1-1; D remains unclear. Trimming shortened V by 2 bases and J by 0 bases, and 10 bases separated the two germline ends. There are 15 residues in the CDR3. From germline, CDR1 is SEHNR and CDR2 FQNEAQ (reference sequence). The CDR3 DNA reads TGTGCCAGCAGCTTATTTGACCTAATGAACACTGAAGCTTTCTTT. Encoded protein: CASSLFDLMNTEAFF.

This clonotype was counted many times. This rearrangement joins TRBV10-3 to TRBJ2-7, with TRBD1 matching over 7 bases. CDR3 length: 16 residues. Germline V lookup: CDR1 ENHRY, CDR2 SYGVKD. Losses at the gene ends were 4 bases for V and 4 bases for J; bases not matched to a gene: 13. The CDR3 DNA follows: TGTGCCATCAGTGGGACAGGAAGATTGCTCGTATACGAGCAGTACTTC. The encoded protein is CAISGTGRLLVYEQYF.

A note on this clonotype: Just one base apart from a much larger clone, this may be a read error. The genes are TRBV14 and TRBJ2-1; 11 nucleotides align to TRBD2. There are 15 residues in the CDR3. Germline V gives CDR1 SGHDN, CDR2 FVKESK. The chain's CDR3 is CANSPLAGGPHEQFF. The CDR3 nucleotides read TGTGCCAACAGCCCATTAGCGGGAGGGCCGCATGAGCAGTTCTTC.

Of note for this clonotype: A read error may be the cause here, since a much bigger clone is one base away. This chain links TRBV29-1 with TRBJ2-7; 8 nucleotides match TRBD1. V trimming: 1 base; J trimming: 5 bases; junction bases outside the gene matches: 10. The CDR3 has 15 residues. CDR1 and CDR2 from the germline V gene are SQVTM and ANQGSEA. CDR3 protein: CSVEGTGNAWDEQYF. In DNA, the CDR3 is TGCAGCGTTGAAGGGACAGGGAATGCATGGGACGAGCAGTACTTC.